Each of the 12 T cell receptor beta chains below was sequenced from the same sample in a study of T cells in Graves' hyperthyroidism and ophthalmopathy. Regions amplified from RNA transcripts were the TCR beta CDR3 regions. During a first-round RT-PCR of the TCR CDR3, the HTBI primer set was used. TCRdb itself ran the multiplex PCR reads through MiXCR, one entry per CDR3 protein. This table has around 660,000 distinct CDR3 sequences, nearly 45% appearing once. Material for sequencing was peripheral blood or thyroid tissue (not recorded which). These receptors were obtained from an adult man with Graves' disease, either hyperthyroidism or ophthalmopathy (not recorded which).

The chain combines TRBV2 with TRBJ2-7, with D tentatively TRBD1 (6 bases). Trimming took 6 bases from V and 4 from J, leaving 13 bases between them. This CDR3 region has 13 residues. CDR1 and CDR2 from the germline V gene are SNHLY and FYNNEI. The DNA of the CDR3 is TGTGCCAGCAGCCCACAGGGCCATTACGAGCAGTACTTC. The encoded protein is CASSPQGHYEQYF.

This clonotype occurred many times. The chain combines TRBV27 with TRBJ1-2; D perhaps matches TRBD1 (6 bases). Germline V gene data show CDR1 as MNHEY and CDR2 as SMNVEV (reference sequence). There are 12 residues in the CDR3. V was trimmed by 4 bases and J by 9 bases, leaving 12 bases between them. The CDR3 nucleotides are TGTGCCAGCAGTTCACAGGGTCTTCGCTACACCTTC. Encoded protein: CASSSQGLRYTF.

In the case of this clonotype: One end of the junction does not line up with germline, which may come from a read error. The chain couples TRBV7-9 to TRBJ2-7; 7 bases are a match to TRBD1. The CDR3 totals 15 residues. Germline V gene sequence: CDR1 SEHNR, CDR2 FQNEAQ (reference sequence). The CDR3 nucleotides are TGCGCCAGCAGCCCCGGGGACAGTTCCCCCTACGAGCAGTACTTC. Amino acid sequence: CASSPGDSSPYEQYF.

This clonotype was recorded at least ten times. The rearrangement joins TRBV29-1 to TRBJ1-4; 8 positions match TRBD1. J was trimmed by 4 bases and V by 7 bases; bases with no gene match: 5. CDR3 length equals 13 residues. Germline-derived CDR1 and CDR2 are SQVTM and ANQGSEA. CDR3 in amino acids: CSGRTGHNEKLFF. In DNA form, the CDR3 reads TGCAGCGGTCGGACAGGGCATAATGAAAAACTGTTTTTT.

In this sample, this clonotype turned up a few times. V usage is TRBV20-1 and J usage is TRBJ2-7; D ambiguous. The CDR3 consists of 14 residues. Looked up from germline, CDR1 is DFQATT and CDR2 is SNEGSKA (reference sequence). V was shortened by 2 bases and J by 5 bases, with 16 bases between the two germline ends. Here the CDR3 DNA reads TGCAGTGCTAGACTTGGCGGCCCTCCTAACGAGCAGTACTTC. It encodes CSARLGGPPNEQYF.

Ten or more counts support this clonotype. The V gene is TRBV7-2, the J gene TRBJ2-5; 15 bases align to TRBD2. This CDR3 comprises 18 residues. Germline V lookup: CDR1 SGHTA, CDR2 FQGNSA. With V trimmed by 1 base and J by 5 bases, 8 bases remained unmatched. CDR3: CASSLGGLAGGMRETQYF. CDR3 DNA sequence: TGTGCCAGCAGCTTAGGAGGACTAGCGGGAGGGATGAGGGAGACCCAGTACTTC.

This rearrangement joins TRBV7-9 to TRBJ2-6; D is unresolved. Germline CDR1 SEHNR, CDR2 FQNEAQ (reference sequence). Between the trimmed V and J ends, which lost 1 base and 1 base, there was a span of 11 bases. The CDR3 length is 17 residues. The CDR3 loop is CASSLDMWESGANVLTF. As DNA, the CDR3 is TGTGCCAGCAGCTTAGATATGTGGGAATCTGGGGCCAACGTCCTGACTTTC.

Comments on this clonotype: This clone may be a read error of a much larger clone one base away. The chain recombines TRBV29-1 with TRBJ1-2, with TRBD1 matching over 7 bases. CDR3 length: 15 residues. Germline CDR1 and CDR2: SQVTM and ANQGSEA. This CDR3 is CSVVGGAGKKYGYSF. DNA for the CDR3: TGCAGCGTTGTAGGGGGCGCAGGAAAGAAATATGGCTACTCCTTC.

This clonotype appeared many times. V gene TRBV7-9 combines with J gene TRBJ2-7; D ambiguous. CDR1 is SEHNR, CDR2 FQNEAQ, per germline (reference sequence). V lost 5 bases to trimming and J lost 3 bases, with 11 bases between them. The CDR3 sequence is 13 residues long. CDR3 amino acids: CASSPKGFYEQYF. CDR3 nucleotide sequence: TGTGCCAGCAGCCCCAAGGGATTCTACGAGCAGTACTTC.

This clonotype was counted ten times or more. As DNA, the CDR3 is TGTGCCAGCAGCCACCGGTCAGAGGCCACCATATATTTT. Residues: CASSHRSEATIYF. This chain connects TRBV7-8 to TRBJ1-3; D remains ambiguous. Germline lookup yields CDR1 SGHVS and CDR2 FQNEAQ. Trimming took off 5 bases at V and 9 bases at J, with 14 bases between the two ends. CDR3 size: 13 residues. Full variable domain (rest looked up from reference TRBV7-8 and TRBJ1-3): GAGVSQSPRYKVAKRGQDVALRCDPISGHVSLFWYQQALGQGPEFLTYFQNEAQLDKSGLPSDRFFAERPEGSVSTLKIQRTQQEDSAVYLCASSHRSEATIYFGEGSWLTVV.

The V call is TRBV6-5, the J call TRBJ2-7; the match to TRBD2 covers 13 bases. Per germline, CDR1 MNHEY and CDR2 SVGAGI. The trim removed 4 bases at V and 3 bases at J, leaving 3 bases unmatched. The CDR3 contains 15 residues. CDR3 nucleotide sequence: TGTGCCAGCAGTTGGGGGACTAGCGGGATCTACGAGCAGTACTTC. Translated, it gives CASSWGTSGIYEQYF.

Note on this clonotype: A much larger clone differs by one base, so this may be a read error. The rearrangement uses TRBV5-1 and TRBJ2-7; tentative D call: TRBD1 (6 bases). The CDR3 extends over 15 amino acids. The ends were cut back, 3 bases at V and 0 bases at J, with 13 bases in the middle. Germline-derived CDR1 and CDR2 are SGHRS and YFSETQ. The DNA for the CDR3 is TGCGCCAGCAGCTCGACAGGCCAGCCCTCCTACGAGCAGTACTTC. Amino acids: CASSSTGQPSYEQYF.